Presented here are 13 T cell receptor beta chains from one specimen sequenced in a study of control samples from healthy donors and cancer patients. Produced via immunoSEQ multiplex PCR; TCRdb's table is partial and in-frame only. The sample has some 200,000 clones, over 85% seen once. Input material: blood. The source is a man between 18 and 35 years old in good health.

V usage is TRBV13 and J usage is TRBJ2-7; possibly TRBD1 for D (5 bases). Trimming took 1 base from V and 12 from J, leaving 13 bases between them. The V gene's germline CDR1 is PRHDT and CDR2 FYEKMQ (reference sequence). The CDR3 runs to 12 residues. The CDR3 reads CASSLAQGPPYF. Written as DNA, the CDR3 is TGTGCCAGCAGCTTAGCCCAGGGCCCACCGTACTTC.

This clone was recorded once. The J gene is TRBJ2-1, the V gene TRBV30; possibly TRBD2 for D (6 bases). Looked up from germline, CDR1 is GTSNPN and CDR2 is SVGIG (reference sequence). The CDR3 is 13 residues long. Trimming removed 5 bases from V and 4 bases from J, with 12 bases in between. The CDR3 loop is CAWCRDLYNEQFF. As DNA, the CDR3 is TGTGCCTGGTGCCGGGACTTATACAATGAGCAGTTCTTC.

J is TRBJ1-3 and V is TRBV5-3; 8 bases align to TRBD1. TRBV5-3 is annotated as an ORF whose role is uncertain. This CDR3 region has 19 residues. J was trimmed by 0 bases and V by 3 bases; bases with no gene match: 14. The CDR3 reads CARSYKPGQVTFSGNTIYF. The CDR3, as DNA: TGTGCCAGAAGCTATAAGCCGGGACAGGTTACCTTCTCTGGAAACACCATATATTTT.

The chain employs TRBV25-1 and TRBJ2-7; 10 positions agree with TRBD1. CDR3 length equals 14 residues. Germline V gene lookup returns CDR1 MGHDK and CDR2 SYGVNS. V trimming: 4 bases; J trimming: 0 bases; junction bases outside the gene matches: 0. For the CDR3, the DNA is TGTGCCAGCAGTGGGACAGGGGGCTCCTACGAGCAGTACTTC. Its protein product is CASSGTGGSYEQYF.

This rearrangement joins TRBV18 to TRBJ2-6; 11 nucleotides line up with TRBD1. CDR1 is KGHSH and CDR2 is LQKENI in the germline V gene. Germline trimming cut 5 bases from V and 2 bases from J; bases unmatched to any gene: 5. The CDR3 is 17 residues long. The CDR3 region is CASSEGTGGAGANVLTF. The CDR3 DNA is TGTGCCAGCTCAGAAGGGACAGGGGGGGCTGGGGCCAACGTCCTGACTTTC.

This clone was counted a few times. CDR3 in amino acids: CAIKKDTNNNSPLHF. The DNA of the CDR3 is TGTGCCATCAAGAAGGACACCAATAATAATTCACCCCTCCACTTT. The rearrangement joins TRBV10-3 to TRBJ1-6, with D tentatively TRBD1 (5 bases). The V and J ends lost 7 bases and 5 bases respectively, with 15 bases between them. The germline V gene has CDR1 ENHRY and CDR2 SYGVKD. This CDR3 has 15 residues.

The rearrangement uses TRBV10-3 and TRBJ2-7; weak D call: TRBD1 (6 bases). V was pared by 6 bases and J by 7 bases, with 16 bases between. The CDR3 loop spans 13 amino acids. Germline values: CDR1 ENHRY, CDR2 SYGVKD. The CDR3 region has the DNA TGTGCCATCAGACAGGGTCCTTCGGATGAGCAGTACTTC. Protein sequence: CAIRQGPSDEQYF.

Regarding this clone: A read error may produce the germline difference seen at one junction end. The chain is built from TRBV25-1 and TRBJ2-2, with D tentatively TRBD2 (6 bases). Germline V gene sequence: CDR1 MGHDK, CDR2 SYGVNS. The CDR3 has 16 amino acids. The CDR3 DNA reads TGTGCCAGCAGGAGGAATCAGGGAGGTAAGTACCGGGGAGCTGTTTTT. Translating gives CASRRNQGGKYRGAVF.

The CDR3 nucleotides are TGTGCCAGCAGTTTAGTGGCAGGGAATGAAAAACTGTTTTTT. Protein sequence: CASSLVAGNEKLFF. The rearrangement uses TRBV6-5 and TRBJ1-4; D might be TRBD1 (5 bases). V was clipped by 4 bases and J by 5 bases, with 11 bases between them. CDR1 is MNHEY, CDR2 SVGAGI, per germline. The CDR3 extends over 14 amino acids.

This chain links TRBV6-6 with TRBJ1-2; D is undetermined. The V gene lost 0 bases and the J gene lost 4 bases, with 6 bases spanning the gap. Germline V gene lookup returns CDR1 MNHNY and CDR2 SVGAGI (reference sequence). The length of the CDR3 is 13 residues. The CDR3 region has the DNA TGTGCCAGCAGTTACTCGGTAGGCTATGGCTACACCTTC. This codes for CASSYSVGYGYTF.

This chain connects TRBV10-2 to TRBJ1-1; possible D gene TRBD1, 6 bases. V lost 6 bases and J 5 bases, leaving 13 bases between the germline ends. This CDR3 is built from 13 residues. The germline V gene has CDR1 WSHSY and CDR2 SAAADI. The CDR3 loop reads CASSGGGQTEAFF. CDR3 in DNA: TGCGCCAGCAGCGGGGGGGGGCAAACTGAAGCTTTCTTT.

The chain uses TRBV9 and TRBJ2-2; D not certain. From germline, CDR1 is SGDLS and CDR2 YYNGEE. V was pared by 0 bases and J by 7 bases, with 7 bases between. This CDR3 spans 13 amino acids. This chain's CDR3 is CASSVAKGGELFF. CDR3 nucleotide sequence: TGTGCCAGCAGCGTAGCTAAGGGCGGGGAGCTGTTTTTT. Using reference TRBV9 and TRBJ2-2 for the parts outside the CDR3, the full variable domain is DSGVTQTPKHLITATGQRVTLRCSPRSGDLSVYWYQQSLDQGLQFLIQYYNGEERAKGNILERFSAQQFPDLHSELNLSSLELGDSALYFCASSVAKGGELFFGEGSRLTVL.

The V gene is TRBV9, the J gene TRBJ2-2, with no clear D. The CDR3 has 14 residues. Germline V lookup: CDR1 SGDLS, CDR2 YYNGEE. Trimming removed 2 bases from V and 2 bases from J, with 7 bases in between. CDR3: CASSVGPNTGELFF. Here the CDR3 DNA reads TGTGCCAGCAGCGTCGGACCAAACACCGGGGAGCTGTTTTTT.